This T cell receptor beta chain was observed in a study of shared clonotypes between healthy human individuals. The CDR3 has 17 amino acids. Germline CDR1 MNHEY, CDR2 SMNVEV (reference sequence). V lost 5 bases, J lost 2 bases, and 12 bases stayed unmatched. Naive CD8 cells lacked CD45RO, underwent positive selection for CCR7 and left out terminally differentiated effector memory CD45RA+ cells. Worth noting for this clone: The antigen is undetermined.

Findings and caveats of the study: Generation probabilities were higher for clonotypes shared across all four sorted-subset donors than for unshared ones. The sole specimen, blood, was sampled, and tissue repertoires likely differ.

It was at deep level that the assay was run. DNA at 200 ng, tens of thousands of T cell genomes, went into sorted-subset replicate PCRs. The method was immunoSEQ multiplex PCR; TCRdb's version includes in-frame clones alone and lacks a portion of them. The data contain fewer than 800,000 clones, about 90% of them singletons. This chain joins TRBV27 and TRBJ2-3, with 8 bases lining up with TRBD1. The sequence came from a man aged 25 to 40 in good health. Source material: naive CD8+ T cells sorted from blood. CDR3 sequence (DNA): TGTGCCAGCAGTCCCCGCCCGACAGGGGTTGTCACAGATACGCAGTATTTT. Its translation is CASSPRPTGVVTDTQYF.